Sequencing of this T cell receptor (beta chain) was carried out in a study of cytomegalovirus exposure and HLA in healthy donors. Study-level background: Earlier, 90 million to 140 million unique TCR beta sequences were recovered from approximately 200 million T cells by an analysis. A data release that came early held 80 million or so unique TCRs from HLA-typed donors.

Likely unrecorded immune exposures existed in these nominally healthy donors. Turning to this clone: Its target is not known.

Germline loops: CDR1 SGHNT, CDR2 YYREEE (reference sequence). The CDR3 spans 15 residues. Trimming removed 4 bases at V and 0 bases at J, with 12 bases between. Study-wide findings and caveats: Several top significant clusters appeared, in a later analysis, to be linked to common viral pathogens.

The PCR ran on 60 Vbeta and 13 Jbeta primers. TCRdb's table, derived via immunoSEQ multiplex PCR, lists solely in-frame clones and lacks some. This repertoire shows 95,000 to 100,000 clones, over 65% found once; its top ten account for about a sixth. The sequence was collected from a man in his 60s in good health and CMV-seropositive. Sequenced material: PBMCs. This sequence joins TRBV5-4 and TRBJ2-3; TRBD2 might be the D (5 bases). The DNA of the CDR3 is TGTGCCAGCAGCCCGCCCGGGAAAAGCACAGATACGCAGTATTTT. Protein sequence: CASSPPGKSTDTQYF.